The 30 T cell receptor beta chains below were found in one sample sequenced in a study of T cell clonotyping in hematopoietic cell transplantation. Profiled with immunoSEQ multiplex PCR; TCRdb holds only in-frame clones, not every one. This table has over 25,000 clones, roughly nine tenths appearing once. The sample consisted of PBMCs, taken 100 days after allogeneic stem cell transplant. The receptors shown here come from a female patient in her forties or fifties who had an allogeneic stem cell transplant from a related donor, so the T cells may come from the graft donor. Some clones in this sample may be carry-over from other donors' samples.

J is TRBJ1-5 and V is TRBV30; D unresolved. Germline V gene sequence: CDR1 GTSNPN, CDR2 SVGIG (reference sequence). This CDR3 region has 15 residues. V gave up 0 bases and J gave up 2 bases, with 11 bases separating them. CDR3 protein: CAWSVGTRGNQPQHF. Written as DNA, the CDR3 is TGTGCCTGGAGTGTAGGCACGCGGGGCAATCAGCCCCAGCATTTT.

This clone was counted once. The chain carries TRBV4-3 and TRBJ1-2; tentatively, D is TRBD1 (6 bases). The V and J ends lost 0 bases and 8 bases respectively, with 19 bases between them. Germline V gives CDR1 LGHNA, CDR2 YSLEER. The length of the CDR3 is 16 residues. In nucleotides, the CDR3 is TGCGCCAGCAGCCAAGATTGGGGACACTCCTACTGGGGCTACACCTTC. Its translation: CASSQDWGHSYWGYTF.

V and J are TRBV6-5 and TRBJ1-5; D remains unclear. This CDR3 comprises 13 residues. Trimming left V 5 bases short and J 9 bases short, with 14 bases between. Germline CDR1 and CDR2: MNHEY and SVGAGI. CDR3 DNA: TGTGCCAGCAGTATCCTAGAGGGCCGGCCCCAGCATTTT. It translates to CASSILEGRPQHF.

The chain is built from TRBV2 and TRBJ2-7; D is possibly TRBD1 (5 bases). This CDR3 is 13 amino acids long. V lost 5 bases, J lost 4 bases, and 12 bases lay in between. Germline V gene sequence: CDR1 SNHLY, CDR2 FYNNEI. CDR3 amino acids: CASSRSQGYEQYF. CDR3 DNA: TGTGCCAGCAGTCGAAGCCAGGGTTACGAGCAGTACTTC.

A word on this clone: Other nucleotide sequences in the sample specify the same CDR3. The J gene is TRBJ1-1, the V gene TRBV6-1, with 7 bases identical to TRBD1. The CDR3 is 14 residues long. The V and J ends lost 7 bases and 1 base, in that order; junction bases with no gene match: 6. From germline, CDR1 is MNHNS and CDR2 SASEGT. CDR3 DNA: TGTGCCAGCAAATCGACAGGGTCGAACACTGAAGCTTTCTTT. Translated: CASKSTGSNTEAFF.

This clone was detected once. The chain combines TRBV28 with TRBJ2-2; D is perhaps TRBD1 (5 bases). V lost 8 bases, J lost 2 bases, and 9 bases lay in between. Germline CDR1 and CDR2: MDHEN and SYDVKM. CDR3 length: 13 amino acids. The CDR3 reads CASLDRNTGELFF. The CDR3 DNA is TGTGCCAGCCTAGACAGAAACACCGGGGAGCTGTTTTTT. The full variable domain, completed using reference TRBV28 and TRBJ2-2, is DVKVTQSSRYLVKRTGEKVFLECVQDMDHENMFWYRQDPGLGLRLIYFSYDVKMKEKGDIPEGYSVSREKKERFSLILESASTNQTSMYLCASLDRNTGELFFGEGSRLTVL.

In its sample, this clone was seen a few times. This chain links TRBV7-7 with TRBJ2-3; 9 nucleotides line up with TRBD2. CDR1 is SSHAT and CDR2 is FNYEAQ in the germline V gene (reference sequence). This CDR3 region has 16 residues. V gave up 4 bases and J gave up 9 bases; unmatched junction bases: 14. CDR3 in DNA: TGTGCCAGCAGCTGGGCCTGGGGCGGGGGGGCCGAAACGCAGTATTTT. This encodes CASSWAWGGGAETQYF.

This chain links TRBV5-5 with TRBJ1-2; TRBD1 matches 7 bases. The CDR3 spans 16 residues. V shed 4 bases, J shed 3 bases, and the junction held 12 bases outside the gene matches. CDR1 and CDR2 (germline): SGHKS, YYEKEE (reference sequence). CDR3 bases: TGTGCCAGCAGCCCGGGCCTCGGCCAGGGGGACTATGGCTACACCTTC. It translates to CASSPGLGQGDYGYTF.

The CDR3 loop reads CAWSRVPNQPQHF. The CDR3 nucleotides read TGTGCCTGGAGCCGCGTTCCCAATCAGCCCCAGCATTTT. V usage is TRBV30 and J usage is TRBJ1-5; D is undetermined. Germline values: CDR1 GTSNPN, CDR2 SVGIG (reference sequence). This CDR3 is built from 13 residues. V dropped 3 bases and J dropped 3 bases, with 9 bases sitting between them.

The chain combines TRBV4-2 with TRBJ2-7; D call uncertain. The germline V gene encodes CDR1 LGHNA and CDR2 YNFKEQ. The CDR3 is 15 amino acids. Between the trimmed V and J ends, which lost 3 bases and 0 bases, there was a span of 12 bases. The CDR3 coding sequence is TGTGCCAGCAGCCAGATGTACAAAAGCTCCTACGAGCAGTACTTC. Translating it yields CASSQMYKSSYEQYF.

The rearrangement joins TRBV10-3 to TRBJ2-2; D gene ambiguous. V was cut by 1 base and J by 5 bases, with 2 bases left in between. The CDR3 totals 12 residues. Looked up from germline, CDR1 is ENHRY and CDR2 is SYGVKD. The CDR3: CAISELTGELFF. DNA for the CDR3: TGTGCCATCAGTGAGTTGACCGGGGAGCTGTTTTTT.

The chain links TRBV5-6 to TRBJ1-1, with D unresolved. From germline, CDR1 is SGHDT and CDR2 YYEEEE. V lost 3 bases and J lost 7, with 13 bases in between. The CDR3 runs to 13 residues. CDR3 sequence (DNA): TGTGCCAGCAGCTCCCGACACAGCGGTGAAGCTTTCTTT. Translation: CASSSRHSGEAFF.

The chain combines TRBV18 with TRBJ2-7; D gene uncertain. The V and J ends lost 2 bases and 2 bases respectively, with 10 bases between them. Germline values: CDR1 KGHSH, CDR2 LQKENI. The CDR3 has 14 residues. Here the CDR3 DNA reads TGTGCCAGCTCACCATCGGCTCGGACCTACGAGCAGTACTTC. Its protein product is CASSPSARTYEQYF.

V is TRBV2 and J is TRBJ1-5; maybe TRBD1 (6 bases). The CDR3 is made up of 14 amino acids. CDR1 SNHLY and CDR2 FYNNEI come from the germline V gene. V gave up 7 bases and J gave up 7 bases, with 17 bases separating them. CDR3 region: CASTPQGPLQPQHF. In nucleotides, the CDR3 is TGTGCCAGCACCCCACAGGGACCTTTGCAGCCCCAGCATTTT.

The chain links TRBV5-1 to TRBJ2-2; 14 bases agree with TRBD2. Losses at the gene ends were 5 bases for V and 1 base for J; bases not matched to a gene: 7. Germline-derived CDR1 and CDR2 are SGHRS and YFSETQ. The CDR3 is made up of 18 amino acids. The CDR3 sequence is CASSRAGLAGVNTGELFF. The CDR3 bases are TGCGCCAGCAGTCGCGCGGGACTAGCGGGGGTGAACACCGGGGAGCTGTTTTTT.

The gene calls are TRBV15 and TRBJ2-7; maybe TRBD2 (5 bases). Trimming removed 1 base at V and 0 bases at J, with 16 bases between. This CDR3 has 17 amino acids. Germline CDR1 reads LNHNV; CDR2 reads YYDKDF (reference sequence). The CDR3 DNA reads as TGTGCCACCAGCAGAGCCGCGGTAGGACTTCTCTCCTACGAGCAGTACTTC. Protein product: CATSRAAVGLLSYEQYF.

The chain couples TRBV6-5 to TRBJ1-2, with TRBD1 as a possible D gene (6 bases). This CDR3 region has 11 residues. The V end was cut by 10 bases, the J end by 5 bases, with 11 bases between. Germline V gene data show CDR1 as MNHEY and CDR2 as SVGAGI. CDR3 nucleotides: TGTGCCAACCGAGGGGGGTATGGCTACACCTTC. This gives the protein CANRGGYGYTF.

Only one count was recorded for this clone. The rearrangement joins TRBV5-6 to TRBJ1-1; TRBD1 is a possible D gene (6 bases). The CDR3 sequence is 15 residues long. V lost 2 bases to trimming and J lost 0 bases, with 11 bases between them. CDR1 and CDR2 (germline): SGHDT, YYEEEE. The CDR3 DNA reads as TGTGCCAGCAGCTTACCAGGGGTGATGAACACTGAAGCTTTCTTT. It yields the protein CASSLPGVMNTEAFF.

The V and J genes are TRBV5-6 and TRBJ2-7, with D possibly matching TRBD1 (5 bases). Germline V gene sequence: CDR1 SGHDT, CDR2 YYEEEE. The CDR3 runs to 14 residues. V was clipped by 2 bases and J by 3 bases, with 12 bases between them. As DNA, the CDR3 is TGTGCCAGCAGCTTAGGTGTCAGGGACTACGAGCAGTACTTC. Its protein product is CASSLGVRDYEQYF.

There are a few counts of this clone. The V and J genes are TRBV19 and TRBJ2-2; D may be TRBD1 or TRBD2 (5 bases each). Germline-derived CDR1 and CDR2 are LNHDA and SQIVND (reference sequence). The CDR3 loop spans 16 amino acids. Trimming cost V 3 bases and J 1 base, with 12 bases left between them. CDR3 coding DNA: TGTGCCAGTAGTATGGCTGGGACGGTGAACACCGGGGAGCTGTTTTTT. Its protein is CASSMAGTVNTGELFF. The complete variable domain, with remaining parts taken from reference TRBV19 and TRBJ2-2, reads DGGITQSPKYLFRKEGQNVTLSCEQNLNHDAMYWYRQDPGQGLRLIYYSQIVNDFQKGDIAEGYSVSREKKESFPLTVTSAQKNPTAFYLCASSMAGTVNTGELFFGEGSRLTVL.

The chain couples TRBV25-1 to TRBJ2-7, with TRBD1 matching 12 bases. The CDR3 runs 17 residues. Unmatched junction bases numbered 12, after V lost 8 bases and J lost 1 base. Germline assignment: CDR1 MGHDK and CDR2 SYGVNS. CDR3 region: CASSLGQGAPASYEQYF. In DNA form, the CDR3 reads TGTGCCAGCTCCCTGGGACAGGGGGCCCCCGCGTCCTACGAGCAGTACTTC.

V and J are TRBV29-1 and TRBJ1-2; a possible D gene is TRBD1 (6 bases). V was cut by 6 bases and J by 4 bases, with 12 bases left in between. Germline V gene data show CDR1 as SQVTM and CDR2 as ANQGSEA. The CDR3 has 12 amino acids. CDR3 amino acids: CSVSTGFYGYTF. In DNA, the CDR3 is TGCAGCGTCTCCACAGGGTTCTATGGCTACACCTTC.

The chain's CDR3 is CASSQTLDRGNGYTF. CDR3 in DNA: TGTGCCAGCAGCCAAACCCTAGACAGGGGGAATGGCTACACCTTC. This sequence joins TRBV4-2 and TRBJ1-2, with TRBD1 matching 9 bases. CDR3 length: 15 residues. V was clipped by 2 bases and J by 6 bases; unmatched bases: 7. CDR1 and CDR2 (germline): LGHNA, YNFKEQ.

CDR3 coding DNA: TGTGCCAGCAGTGACTCGGGGACTGAGGGCTATGGCTACACCTTC. It translates to CASSDSGTEGYGYTF. V gene TRBV6-4 combines with J gene TRBJ1-2, with D possibly being TRBD1 (5 bases). CDR3 length: 15 residues. CDR1 and CDR2 (germline): MRHNA, SNTAGT. V dropped 0 bases and J dropped 4 bases, with 12 bases sitting between them.

Points on this clone: This sample also contains other DNA sequences that code for the same CDR3. The chain joins TRBV7-2 to TRBJ1-2; weak D call: TRBD1 (6 bases). CDR1 and CDR2 from the germline V gene are SGHTA and FQGNSA. V lost 6 bases and J 7 bases, leaving 18 bases between the germline ends. This CDR3 is 14 amino acids long. CDR3 residues: CASSWDTGITGYTF. The CDR3 nucleotides read TGTGCCAGCAGTTGGGACACAGGGATAACTGGCTACACCTTC.

Only one count was recorded for this clone. The chain is built from TRBV5-6 and TRBJ1-1; TRBD1 is a possible D gene (5 bases). Germline lookup yields CDR1 SGHDT and CDR2 YYEEEE. This CDR3 contains 15 residues. Between the trimmed V and J ends, which lost 4 bases and 5 bases, there was a span of 18 bases. The CDR3 reads CASSPRWGTGTEAFF. The CDR3 DNA follows: TGTGCCAGCAGCCCCCGTTGGGGTACAGGTACTGAAGCTTTCTTT. Full variable domain (outside the CDR3, taken from reference TRBV5-6 and TRBJ1-1): DAGVTQSPTHLIKTRGQQVTLRCSPKSGHDTVSWYQQALGQGPQFIFQYYEEEERQRGNFPDRFSGHQFPNYSSELNVNALLLGDSALYLCASSPRWGTGTEAFFGQGTRLTVV.

The chain carries TRBV7-9 and TRBJ2-6, with a tentative D call TRBD1 (5 bases). Germline CDR1 is SEHNR and CDR2 is FQNEAQ (reference sequence). Trimming cost V 2 bases and J 4 bases, with 21 bases left between them. The CDR3 consists of 19 residues. CDR3 sequence: CASSLKLGRTGSGANVLTF. CDR3 bases: TGTGCCAGCAGCTTAAAGTTGGGGCGTACCGGATCCGGGGCCAACGTCCTGACTTTC.

The V call is TRBV19, the J call TRBJ2-3, with D hard to call. The CDR3 runs to 15 residues. CDR1 and CDR2 from the germline V gene are LNHDA and SQIVND (reference sequence). V was cut by 3 bases and J by 0 bases, with 10 bases left in between. CDR3 in amino acids: CASSMRDTSTDTQYF. As DNA, the CDR3 is TGTGCCAGTAGTATGCGAGACACGAGCACAGATACGCAGTATTTT.

This rearrangement joins TRBV11-2 to TRBJ1-2, with a weak D call TRBD1 (5 bases). V gave up 5 bases and J gave up 4 bases, with 23 bases separating them. The CDR3 runs 17 residues. The germline gives CDR1 SGHAT, CDR2 FQNNGV. The CDR3 sequence is CASSHYSQGGVVYGYTF. The CDR3 nucleotides read TGTGCCAGCAGCCATTACTCGCAGGGAGGTGTCGTCTATGGCTACACCTTC.

The CDR3 coding sequence is TGTGCCAGCAGTTTATCGATAATGGGCAGGGGGCGGAAAGAGACCCAGTACTTC. Amino acid sequence: CASSLSIMGRGRKETQYF. The chain couples TRBV27 to TRBJ2-5; 8 nucleotides line up with TRBD1. The CDR3 has 18 amino acids. V lost 0 bases to trimming and J lost 3 bases; unmatched junction nucleotides: 12. Germline V gene data show CDR1 as MNHEY and CDR2 as SMNVEV (reference sequence).